This T cell receptor (beta chain) was sequenced for a study of PD-L1 blockade in urothelial cancer. TCRdb's table, derived via immunoSEQ multiplex PCR, lists solely in-frame clones and lacks some. Found here are around 100,000 clones, around 86% of them singletons; the top ten hold more than 1.5%. Time point in this sample: pretreatment peripheral blood. V lost 5 bases, J lost 9 bases, and 16 bases stayed unmatched. This CDR3 is built from 16 residues. Germline V gene lookup returns CDR1 SEHNR and CDR2 FQNEAQ (reference sequence). The genes are TRBV7-9 and TRBJ2-1, with 7 nucleotides matching TRBD2. This TCR was sampled from a man aged 60-69 years with urothelial cancer. This sample comprised PBMCs, obtained around atezolizumab (anti-PD-L1) treatment. The CDR3 here is CASSGHGLLGRGEQFF. In nucleotides, the CDR3 is TGTGCCAGCAGCGGCCATGGGCTCCTAGGGAGGGGTGAGCAGTTCTTC.